This T cell receptor (beta chain) is drawn from a study of immune characterization of retroperitoneal liposarcoma. In its sample, this clonotype is medium-sized. Looked up from germline, CDR1 is MNHNY and CDR2 is SVGAGI (reference sequence). Trimming took off 2 bases at V and 5 bases at J, with 9 bases between the two ends. This CDR3 is 13 amino acids long. TCRdb itself ran the PCR reads through MiXCR, one entry per CDR3 protein. In the table there are about 2,400 distinct CDR3 sequences, approximately 24% of which are singletons. This sequence was found in a male donor with retroperitoneal liposarcoma. The chain employs TRBV6-6 and TRBJ2-5, with D unclear. The sequenced material came from tumor tissue. Written as DNA, the CDR3 is TGTGCCAGCAGTTACGACACTCTCGAGACCCAGTACTTC. It is translated as CASSYDTLETQYF.